These T cell receptor beta chains were read from a single sample in a study of blood T cell repertoires in COVID-19. Generated by immunoSEQ multiplex PCR, the TCRdb table keeps only in-frame clones and is missing some. The repertoire holds 100,000 to 150,000 clones, with around 85% as singletons. The specimen sequenced was peripheral blood. The receptors were gathered from an elderly woman with COVID-19, enrolled during active disease. CDR3s include the opening cysteine and the closing phenylalanine or tryptophan. The order of the fields is clone size, V gene, D gene, J gene, CDR3 protein, CDR3 DNA. The D gene is left open where the match is weak. Not every row has a clone size; where given, it reads once, few, many or a size class.

clone_size: .
v_call: TRBV6-5
d_call: TRBD2
j_call: TRBJ2-7
cdr3_aa: CACSRLAGGNEQYF
cdr3_nt: TGTGCCTGCTCCAGACTAGCGGGAGGCAACGAGCAGTACTTC

clone_size: .
v_call: TRBV18
d_call: .
j_call: TRBJ2-7
cdr3_aa: CASSTLQGSYEQYF
cdr3_nt: TGTGCCAGCTCAACCCTACAGGGTTCCTACGAGCAGTACTTC

clone_size: .
v_call: TRBV7-9
d_call: TRBD2
j_call: TRBJ2-7
cdr3_aa: CASSSRLAGGSSYEQYF
cdr3_nt: TGTGCCAGCAGCTCCAGACTAGCGGGAGGGAGCTCCTACGAGCAGTACTTC

clone_size: .
v_call: TRBV19
d_call: TRBD1
j_call: TRBJ2-5
cdr3_aa: CASSRGQGETQYF
cdr3_nt: TGTGCCAGTAGTCGAGGACAGGGAGAGACCCAGTACTTC

clone_size: .
v_call: TRBV6-1
d_call: TRBD1
j_call: TRBJ2-7
cdr3_aa: CASSDTGGPYEQYF
cdr3_nt: TGTGCCAGCAGTGACACAGGGGGGCCCTACGAGCAGTACTTC

clone_size: .
v_call: TRBV20-1
d_call: .
j_call: TRBJ1-1
cdr3_aa: CSASGQGRGTEAFF
cdr3_nt: TGCAGTGCTAGTGGGCAGGGAAGGGGCACTGAAGCTTTCTTT

clone_size: .
v_call: TRBV7-2
d_call: .
j_call: TRBJ1-1
cdr3_aa: CASSLDQGTEAFF
cdr3_nt: TGTGCCAGCAGCTTAGATCAGGGGACTGAAGCTTTCTTT

clone_size: .
v_call: TRBV28
d_call: .
j_call: TRBJ2-3
cdr3_aa: CASRQPSTDTQYF
cdr3_nt: TGTGCCAGCAGACAACCTTCCACAGATACGCAGTATTTT

clone_size: once
v_call: TRBV11-2
d_call: TRBD2
j_call: TRBJ2-5
cdr3_aa: CASSGTTQGETQYF
cdr3_nt: TGTGCCAGCAGCGGGACTACCCAAGGGGAGACCCAGTACTTC

clone_size: .
v_call: TRBV10-3
d_call: TRBD1
j_call: TRBJ1-6
cdr3_aa: CAISTGDRGISLHF
cdr3_nt: TGTGCCATCAGCACCGGGGACAGAGGCATCTCCCTCCACTTT

clone_size: .
v_call: TRBV5-8
d_call: .
j_call: TRBJ2-7
cdr3_aa: CASSLYYEQYF
cdr3_nt: TGTGCCAGCAGCCTATACTACGAGCAGTACTTC

clone_size: once
v_call: TRBV27
d_call: .
j_call: TRBJ2-7
cdr3_aa: CASSLMGQGKNYEQYF
cdr3_nt: TGTGCCAGCAGTTTGATGGGGCAGGGTAAGAACTACGAGCAGTACTTC

clone_size: .
v_call: TRBV3-1/TRBV3-2
d_call: TRBD1
j_call: TRBJ1-1
cdr3_aa: CASSRWSGGMNTEAFF
cdr3_nt: TGTGCCAGCAGCCGTTGGTCAGGGGGAATGAACACTGAAGCTTTCTTT

clone_size: .
v_call: TRBV5-1
d_call: TRBD2
j_call: TRBJ2-7
cdr3_aa: CASSRGGYEQYF
cdr3_nt: TGCGCCAGCAGCCGCGGGGGGTACGAGCAGTACTTC

clone_size: .
v_call: TRBV6-2/TRBV6-3
d_call: .
j_call: TRBJ2-7
cdr3_aa: CASSRQYEQYF
cdr3_nt: TGTGCCAGCAGTCGACAGTACGAGCAGTACTTC

clone_size: .
v_call: TRBV7-8
d_call: .
j_call: TRBJ2-3
cdr3_aa: CASSLGGSGGLDTQYF
cdr3_nt: TGTGCCAGCAGCTTAGGGGGGAGTGGAGGGTTAGATACGCAGTATTTT

clone_size: .
v_call: TRBV27
d_call: TRBD1
j_call: TRBJ2-6
cdr3_aa: CASSPTWTGSSGANVLTF
cdr3_nt: TGTGCCAGCAGCCCAACATGGACAGGGAGCTCTGGGGCCAACGTCCTGACTTTC

clone_size: .
v_call: TRBV6-1
d_call: TRBD2
j_call: TRBJ2-5
cdr3_aa: CASSVTSGGFGETQYF
cdr3_nt: TGTGCCAGCAGTGTTACGTCGGGAGGGTTCGGGGAGACCCAGTACTTC

clone_size: .
v_call: TRBV15
d_call: .
j_call: TRBJ1-1
cdr3_aa: CATSRRPGAAEAFF
cdr3_nt: TGTGCCACCAGCAGAAGACCAGGTGCCGCTGAAGCTTTCTTT

clone_size: .
v_call: TRBV19
d_call: TRBD2
j_call: TRBJ2-1
cdr3_aa: CASAGTSGRLTYNEQFF
cdr3_nt: TGTGCCAGTGCCGGGACTAGCGGGAGACTTACCTACAATGAGCAGTTCTTC

clone_size: .
v_call: TRBV10-3
d_call: .
j_call: TRBJ1-1
cdr3_aa: CAIKRTELNTEAFF
cdr3_nt: TGTGCCATCAAGAGAACAGAGCTGAACACTGAAGCTTTCTTT

clone_size: .
v_call: TRBV5-5
d_call: TRBD2
j_call: TRBJ2-3
cdr3_aa: CASSSGLAQPGDTQYF
cdr3_nt: TGTGCCAGCAGCTCGGGACTAGCTCAGCCCGGGGATACGCAGTATTTT

clone_size: .
v_call: TRBV18
d_call: .
j_call: TRBJ2-5
cdr3_aa: CASSPGQVQETQYF
cdr3_nt: TGTGCCAGCTCACCAGGGCAGGTCCAAGAGACCCAGTACTTC